The sequence of this T cell receptor (beta chain) was determined in a study of T-cell memory formation after mild COVID-19 (dated by TCRdb to about 2021). Looking at the study overall: Most TCR sequence clusters were specific to one of the two donors. The cohort comprised two young, previously healthy adult volunteers, one female and one male. T-cell clones expanding and contracting after mild COVID-19 in two donors were tracked by longitudinal TCRalpha and TCRbeta repertoire sequencing. The paper as a whole reports these results and caveats: Balanced CD4/CD8 phenotypes were observed for clones contracting from day 15 to 85, whereas a bias towards CD4+ was observed for a second wave of clones expanding from day 15 to 37. Some responding clones were found in pre-infection memory, which suggests that pre-existing cross-reactive memory T cells took part in the SARS-CoV-2 response. SARS-CoV-2 specificity of the second-wave clones peaking on day 37 was not confirmed. The study covered only a couple of mild cases, and larger cohorts including severe cases with pre-infection samples were considered necessary. Contracting CD4+ clones turned up mainly in the CM and EM memory subsets, whereas EMRA was where CD8+ clones were enriched.

For sequencing, an Illumina NovaSeq 6000 was employed. TCRalpha and TCRbeta cDNA libraries were constructed by 5'RACE with constant-segment primers, with sample barcodes and unique molecular identifiers being introduced. Trizol reagent was used to extract RNA from every sample. The libraries were amplified in two PCR steps, and the second step added a second sample barcode and Illumina TruSeq adapters. The libraries were sequenced on an Illumina NovaSeq using 2 x 150 bp paired-end reads. Per the source publication's procedure: With migec v1.2.7, reads were demultiplexed and then collapsed into UMI-guided consensus sequences. With mixcr v2.1.11, UMI consensuses were aligned to TRA and TRB V and J templates and assembled into clonotypes. A clonotype was counted as expanded or contracted only when both edgeR and NoisET called the clonotype significant, with the noise models trained on biological replicates. For edgeR calls, the thresholds were a false discovery rate-adjusted p below 0.01 and a log2 fold-change of 1. As an exploratory analysis of dynamics, max-normalized trajectories of the 1000 most abundant clonotypes were examined with PCA combined with hierarchical clustering. Separately sequenced CD4+ and CD8+ repertoires were used to assign the CD4 or CD8 phenotype of responding clones. Clones were called with MiXCR by TCRdb after fastp trimmed the public reads at Q25, and only in-frame beta chains were retained. Entries are consolidated by CDR3 protein sequence, retaining the most common genes and DNA. These V and J calls derive from TCRdb rather than the authors' analysis. Here the sample has roughly 450,000 distinct CDR3 sequences; 15% to 20% occur a single time. Around 12% of the sample is held by the ten biggest clonotypes.

The CDR1 and CDR2 encoded by the germline V gene are MGHDK and SYGVNS. Measured from the cysteine to the phenylalanine, the CDR3 is 14 residues long. The kept DNA is CDR3 alone, 42 bases in frame from the first base. Compared with germline, V lacks 3 bases and J lacks 3 bases; bases without a gene match: 2. Ficoll-Paque density gradient centrifugation was used to isolate PBMCs. As for this clonotype: The specificity of this receptor is unknown. No base qualities exist here, and no much larger clone lies one base off it.

The sample taken for sequencing was PBMCs or a T cell subset sorted from them (not recorded which). The chain is made from TRBV25-1 and TRBJ2-7, with TRBD2 identical over 10 junction bases. This receptor was taken from an adult woman who had mild COVID-19 (a few samples of this study predate the infection). The sample titles of this study are shuffled in the database, so cell type and time point are left out; the donor was told from shared clones. In nucleotide form, the sequence is TGTGCCAGCAGTGAGTCTAGCGGGAGCTACGAGCAGTACTTC. This sequence encodes CASSESSGSYEQYF.